This is a list of T cell receptor beta chains from one sample in a study of CD8 T cells in Susac syndrome. TCRdb processed the immunoSEQ multiplex PCR reads anew with MiXCR; each CDR3 protein has one entry. In the table there are roughly 170,000 distinct CDR3 sequences, about 94% of which are singletons. The sample consisted of CD4+ T cells from PBMCs. All receptors derive from a human donor with multiple sclerosis. The CDR3 runs from the conserved cysteine through the conserved F or W. The D gene is left open where the match is weak. Only part of the rows carry a size: once, few, many, or a class if the clone is expanded.

j_call	v_call	clone_size	d_call	cdr3_aa	cdr3_nt
TRBJ1-1	TRBV7-2	.	.	CASSYHREAFF	TGTGCCAGCAGCTATCACCGCGAAGCTTTCTTT
TRBJ2-3	TRBV9	.	TRBD2	CASSVAAGGPQYF	TGTGCCAGCAGCGTAGCGGCGGGAGGGCCTCAATATTTT
TRBJ2-7	TRBV27	.	TRBD1	CASSLTGTGRGEQYF	TGTGCCAGCAGTCTTACCGGGACAGGAAGGGGTGAGCAGTACTTC
TRBJ2-1	TRBV5-4	.	.	CASSLEGRYEQFF	TGTGCCAGCAGCTTGGAGGGGCGTTATGAGCAGTTCTTC
TRBJ1-5	TRBV30	.	.	CAWSAGGGNQPQHF	TGTGCCTGGAGTGCCGGGGGCGGCAATCAGCCCCAGCATTTT
TRBJ2-5	TRBV2	.	.	CASSEARLETQYF	TGTGCCAGCAGTGAAGCTCGGCTGGAGACCCAGTACTTC
TRBJ2-2	TRBV28	.	.	CASGRGVGTGELFF	TGTGCCAGCGGGCGGGGAGTGGGCACCGGGGAGCTGTTTTTT
TRBJ2-2	TRBV5-1	once	TRBD1	CASSHLTGTENTGELFF	TGCGCCAGCAGCCACCTTACCGGGACAGAAAACACCGGGGAGCTGTTTTTT
TRBJ2-7	TRBV3-1	.	.	CASSPRDGGQWQYF	TGTGCCAGCAGCCCTAGGGACGGAGGCCAGTGGCAGTACTTC
TRBJ1-1	TRBV5-1	.	TRBD1	CASSFGQGQVNTEAFF	TGCGCCAGCAGCTTTGGACAGGGGCAGGTGAACACTGAAGCTTTCTTT
TRBJ2-5	TRBV28	.	TRBD2	CASSLAFSGGQETQYF	TGTGCCAGCAGTTTAGCTTTTAGCGGGGGCCAAGAGACCCAGTACTTC
TRBJ2-5	TRBV2	.	.	CASRGEVRETQYF	TGTGCCAGCAGAGGGGAGGTTAGGGAGACCCAGTACTTC
TRBJ1-1	TRBV2	.	.	CASSEAQTEAFF	TGTGCCAGCAGTGAAGCGCAAACTGAAGCTTTCTTT
TRBJ2-5	TRBV23-1	.	TRBD1	CASSQCLGTGEETQYF	TGCGCCAGCAGTCAATGCCTCGGGACAGGGGAAGAGACCCAGTACTTC
TRBJ2-7	TRBV24-1	.	TRBD1	CATSDTTGTGHHEQYF	TGTGCCACCAGTGACACAACCGGGACAGGGCACCACGAGCAGTACTTC
TRBJ1-2	TRBV14	.	.	CASSRLEAAFYGYTF	TGTGCCAGCAGCCGCCTGGAGGCAGCGTTCTATGGCTACACCTTC
TRBJ2-6	TRBV30	.	.	CAWGTLEANVLTF	TGTGCCTGGGGGACTCTCGAGGCCAACGTCCTGACTTTC
TRBJ1-2	TRBV4-1	.	.	CASSQRVEGSGYGYTF	TGCGCCAGCAGCCAAAGAGTTGAGGGATCGGGCTATGGCTACACCTTC
TRBJ2-7	TRBV7-9	.	TRBD1	CASSLTGGPHYYEQYF	TGTGCCAGCAGCCTCACAGGGGGACCCCACTACTACGAGCAGTACTTC
TRBJ1-5	TRBV2	.	TRBD1	CASSEGIQGARPQHF	TGTGCCAGCAGTGAAGGAATACAGGGGGCCCGGCCCCAGCATTTT
TRBJ2-1	TRBV7-9	.	.	CASSPATGRNEQFF	TGTGCCAGCAGCCCGGCTACAGGTAGGAATGAGCAGTTCTTC
TRBJ2-7	TRBV2	once	TRBD1	CASSRTGGSFYEQYF	TGTGCCAGCAGTCGGACAGGGGGAAGCTTCTACGAGCAGTACTTC
TRBJ2-1	TRBV28	.	.	CASSLMQGLYNEQFF	TGTGCCAGCAGTTTAATGCAGGGTTTATACAATGAGCAGTTCTTC
TRBJ1-5	TRBV7-3	.	.	CASSLGGTLNQPQHF	TGTGCCAGCAGCTTAGGGGGGACCCTCAATCAGCCCCAGCATTTT
TRBJ1-2	TRBV9	.	.	CASSEGPSRGYTF	TGTGCCAGCAGCGAGGGTCCCAGCAGAGGCTACACCTTC
TRBJ1-2	TRBV28	.	.	CASSFQENYGYTF	TGTGCCAGCAGTTTTCAGGAGAACTATGGCTACACCTTC
TRBJ2-4	TRBV19	.	.	CASSSRRNTGAGNIQYF	TGTGCCAGTAGCTCGAGGCGGAACACGGGGGCTGGAAACATTCAGTACTTC
TRBJ2-3	TRBV25-1	.	.	CASSDAADTQYF	TGTGCCAGCAGTGACGCAGCAGATACGCAGTATTTT
TRBJ2-2	TRBV28	.	TRBD1	CASSPWGTGNTGELFF	TGTGCCAGCAGCCCATGGGGGACAGGGAACACCGGGGAGCTGTTTTTT
TRBJ2-7	TRBV5-8	.	TRBD1	CASSLDRATGGSYEQYF	TGTGCCAGCAGCTTGGACAGAGCGACAGGGGGATCCTACGAGCAGTACTTC
TRBJ2-4	TRBV5-1	.	TRBD1	CASSTTGGENIQYF	TGCGCCAGCAGCACGACAGGGGGCGAAAACATTCAGTACTTC
TRBJ2-2	TRBV28	.	.	CASSPGQNTGELFF	TGTGCCAGCTCGCCGGGACAGAACACCGGGGAGCTGTTTTTT
TRBJ2-2	TRBV24-1	.	TRBD1	CATSSPGQGAGELFF	TGTGCCACCTCTTCCCCGGGACAGGGTGCCGGGGAGCTGTTTTTT
TRBJ2-3	TRBV20-1	.	.	CSARVEVGGGTDTQYF	TGCAGTGCTAGAGTTGAGGTGGGCGGGGGCACAGATACGCAGTATTTT
TRBJ2-4	TRBV20-1	.	.	CSLYILAKNIQYF	TGCAGTCTATATATTCTTGCCAAAAACATTCAGTACTTC
TRBJ2-2	TRBV6-2/TRBV6-3	.	.	CASSSRGRYTGELFF	TGTGCCAGCAGTTCTCGCGGTCGTTACACCGGGGAGCTGTTTTTT
TRBJ1-4	TRBV9	.	.	CASSVGGKDEKLFF	TGTGCCAGCAGCGTAGGGGGCAAGGATGAAAAACTGTTTTTT
TRBJ2-7	TRBV3-1	.	TRBD1	CASSQERQGVQMGEQYF	TGTGCCAGCAGCCAAGAGAGGCAGGGGGTACAGATGGGGGAGCAGTACTTC
TRBJ1-2	TRBV5-6	.	.	CAGSSDQGYYGYTF	TGTGCCGGCAGCTCAGACCAGGGCTACTATGGCTACACCTTC
TRBJ2-2	TRBV20-1	once	TRBD2	CSATTGTSVPGELFF	TGCAGTGCAACAACTGGGACTAGCGTGCCCGGGGAGCTGTTTTTT
TRBJ1-6	TRBV7-5	.	.	CISVPHLLGEGNSPLHF	.
TRBJ1-2	TRBV30	.	.	CAWSLGWGYGYTF	TGTGCCTGGAGTCTTGGGTGGGGTTATGGCTACACCTTC
TRBJ1-4	TRBV11-2	.	.	CASSLGWGTTNEKLFF	TGTGCCAGCAGCTTGGGATGGGGAACAACTAATGAAAAACTGTTTTTT
TRBJ2-4	TRBV30	.	TRBD2	CAWGRGAKNIQYF	TGTGCCTGGGGGAGGGGAGCCAAAAACATTCAGTACTTC
TRBJ1-1	TRBV6-2/TRBV6-3	.	TRBD1	CASSYSIGTGGSTEAFF	TGTGCCAGCAGTTACTCTATAGGGACAGGTGGAAGCACTGAAGCTTTCTTT
TRBJ2-5	TRBV2	.	TRBD1	CASSDPRGLETQYF	TGTGCCAGCAGTGACCCCAGGGGGCTGGAGACCCAGTACTTC
TRBJ1-1	TRBV29-1	.	.	CSVFGQGNTEAFF	TGCAGCGTTTTCGGTCAGGGAAACACTGAAGCTTTCTTT
TRBJ1-3	TRBV4-3	.	TRBD1	CASSHRTGAVAIYF	TGCGCCAGCAGCCACCGGACAGGGGCCGTGGCCATATATTTT
TRBJ1-5	TRBV6-5	.	TRBD1	CASSTGEGQPQHF	TGTGCCAGCAGTACAGGGGAGGGTCAGCCCCAGCATTTT
TRBJ2-1	TRBV20-1	.	TRBD1	CSARDKGQGAVEQFF	TGCAGTGCTAGAGATAAAGGGCAGGGGGCTGTAGAGCAGTTCTTC
TRBJ2-3	TRBV12-3/TRBV12-4	.	.	CASSHRRGTDTQYF	TGTGCCAGCAGTCATAGGAGGGGAACAGATACGCAGTATTTT
TRBJ2-7	TRBV2	.	.	CASSEARQVAYEQYF	TGTGCCAGCAGTGAAGCGAGACAGGTTGCCTACGAGCAGTACTTC
TRBJ2-7	TRBV28	few	.	CASSFPLSQLGNYEQYF	TGTGCCAGCAGTTTTCCCCTTTCGCAACTGGGCAACTACGAGCAGTACTTC